These 21 T cell receptor beta chains originate from one sample sequenced in a study of identical twins. TCRdb reprocessed the 5' RACE reads with MiXCR, giving one entry per CDR3 protein. Among 500,000 to 650,000 distinct CDR3 sequences listed, under 25% were seen once. Another study also made use of these data, one on yellow fever vaccine responses in identical twins.

Source material: CD4+ T cells sorted from blood. The receptors originated from a woman aged 18 to 35 in good health.

This clonotype has a handful of counts. The chain is built from TRBV12-3 or TRBV12-4 and TRBJ2-5; D is perhaps TRBD1 (6 bases). The V end was cut by 6 bases, the J end by 6 bases, with 23 bases between. The CDR3 is 16 amino acids. CDR3 in amino acids: CASSPINGGTIKTQYF. In DNA form, the CDR3 reads TGTGCCAGCAGCCCCATCAACGGTGGGACAATCAAGACCCAGTACTTC.

This clonotype appeared a single time. The chain links TRBV6-1 to TRBJ1-5, with 9 bases that match TRBD1. V lost 3 bases and J lost 7; bases outside the gene matches: 7. The CDR3 loop spans 15 amino acids. Germline CDR1 is MNHNS and CDR2 is SASEGT. In nucleotides, the CDR3 is TGTGCCAGCAGTGAGCAAACAGGGGGCCGGCAGCCCCAGCATTTT. Protein: CASSEQTGGRQPQHF.

CDR3 DNA sequence: TGCAGTGCTAGCCCTCGGGAGACTCGCACCGGGGAGCTGTTTTTT. The encoded protein is CSASPRETRTGELFF. The chain uses TRBV20-1 and TRBJ2-2; tentatively, D is TRBD2 (6 bases). The CDR3 loop spans 15 amino acids. From germline, CDR1 is DFQATT and CDR2 SNEGSKA (reference sequence). The V gene lost 3 bases and the J gene lost 4 bases, with 15 bases spanning the gap.

The rearrangement links TRBV20-1 to TRBJ1-2; D gene ambiguous. Germline V gives CDR1 DFQATT, CDR2 SNEGSKA (reference sequence). V shed 3 bases and J shed 4 bases, with 12 bases lying between them. The CDR3 runs to 13 residues. The CDR3 reads CSARGYKFYGYTF. CDR3 coding DNA: TGCAGTGCTAGGGGGTATAAATTCTATGGCTACACCTTC.

The chain has TRBV11-2 and TRBJ2-1, with 14 bases aligning to TRBD2. This CDR3 is 18 amino acids long. Germline V gives CDR1 SGHAT, CDR2 FQNNGV. V shed 5 bases and J 6 bases; nucleotides not matched to a gene: 12. As DNA, the CDR3 is TGTGCCAGCAGCCCAATACGACTAGCGGGAGGGAGGGGCAATGAGCAGTTCTTC. This gives the protein CASSPIRLAGGRGNEQFF.

At least ten counts were recorded for this clonotype. The chain carries TRBV7-9 and TRBJ2-7, with unresolved D. Germline V gives CDR1 SEHNR, CDR2 FQNEAQ (reference sequence). The CDR3 sequence is 13 residues long. The V and J ends lost 1 base and 2 bases respectively, with 6 bases between them. CDR3 bases: TGTGCCAGCAGCTTAGGGAGAACCTACGAGCAGTACTTC. Amino acid sequence: CASSLGRTYEQYF.

In this sample, this clonotype turned up a few times. This chain links TRBV29-1 with TRBJ2-5, with 13 bases that match TRBD2. Trimming took 4 bases from V and 3 from J; bases not matched to a gene: 11. The germline V gene has CDR1 SQVTM and CDR2 ANQGSEA. The CDR3 is 17 residues long. The DNA for the CDR3 is TGCAGCGTTGTAAAACTAGCGGGAGGGCCGAGGGAAGAGACCCAGTACTTC. The encoded protein is CSVVKLAGGPREETQYF.

This clonotype was counted a few times. V is TRBV10-3 and J is TRBJ1-1, with a possible D match to TRBD1 (6 bases). The CDR3 has 13 amino acids. The V gene lost 6 bases and the J gene lost 5 bases, with 13 bases spanning the gap. Looked up from germline, CDR1 is ENHRY and CDR2 is SYGVKD. CDR3 in amino acids: CAISATGRTEAFF. The CDR3 bases are TGTGCCATCAGCGCGACAGGTCGGACTGAAGCTTTCTTT.

This clonotype was seen more than once but under ten times. This sequence joins TRBV4-2 and TRBJ2-7, with 14 bases lining up with TRBD2. There are 16 residues in the CDR3. V shed 1 base and J 8 bases; nucleotides not matched to a gene: 7. CDR1 LGHNA and CDR2 YNFKEQ come from the germline V gene. The CDR3 reads CASSQVGTSGSYKQYF. For the CDR3, the DNA is TGTGCCAGCAGCCAAGTGGGGACTAGCGGGAGTTATAAGCAGTACTTC.

This clonotype appeared many times. The rearrangement uses TRBV5-1 and TRBJ2-1; no clear D. The length of the CDR3 is 16 residues. Trimming took 1 base from V and 0 from J, leaving 11 bases between them. The germline CDR1 and CDR2 sequences are SGHRS and YFSETQ. The CDR3 is CASSLSTGSSYNEQFF. The CDR3 DNA is TGCGCCAGCAGCTTGTCGACGGGTAGCTCCTACAATGAGCAGTTCTTC.

This clonotype was counted a single time. This chain links TRBV2 with TRBJ2-1, with D hard to call. V lost 0 bases and J 8 bases, leaving 11 bases between the germline ends. The germline V gene has CDR1 SNHLY and CDR2 FYNNEI. This CDR3 contains 14 residues. Written as DNA, the CDR3 is TGTGCCAGCAGTGAAGCGCTTTCTAAGGATGAGCAGTTCTTC. Translated: CASSEALSKDEQFF.

This clonotype appeared a few times. The CDR3 here is CATSPPRGWTGELFF. CDR3 nucleotides: TGTGCCACCAGCCCTCCCCGAGGATGGACCGGGGAGCTGTTTTTT. This chain connects TRBV15 to TRBJ2-2, with D hard to call. The CDR3 loop spans 15 amino acids. CDR1 is LNHNV, CDR2 YYDKDF, per germline (reference sequence). The germline V and J ends were trimmed by 5 bases and 5 bases, with 15 bases remaining between them.

V gene TRBV29-1 combines with J gene TRBJ2-1; maybe TRBD1 (6 bases). Germline loops: CDR1 SQVTM, CDR2 ANQGSEA. The CDR3 covers 14 residues. The V end was cut by 3 bases, the J end by 5 bases, with 14 bases between. CDR3 nucleotides: TGCAGCGTTGATAGGGCAGGGGAAAACAATGAGCAGTTCTTC. It translates to CSVDRAGENNEQFF.

This clonotype was counted at least ten times. The chain links TRBV3-1 to TRBJ2-4; no firm D call. Trimming removed 0 bases at V and 6 bases at J, with 3 bases between. This CDR3 has 12 residues. Germline V CDR1 and CDR2: LGHDT, YNNKEL (reference sequence). The CDR3 region has the DNA TGTGCCAGCAGCCAAGATCGAAACATTCAGTACTTC. Translating it yields CASSQDRNIQYF.

The chain carries TRBV4-1 and TRBJ2-1; 8 positions agree with TRBD2. The CDR3 length is 17 residues. CDR1 is MGHRA, CDR2 YSYEKL, per germline. V lost 0 bases to trimming and J lost 2 bases; unmatched junction nucleotides: 6. Written as DNA, the CDR3 is TGCGCCAGCAGCCAAGATTCCCCGGGAGGGACCTACAATGAGCAGTTCTTC. This codes for CASSQDSPGGTYNEQFF.

The table lists this clonotype with a few counts. The rearrangement links TRBV11-2 to TRBJ2-3; D ambiguous. The CDR3 runs 11 residues. Germline loops: CDR1 SGHAT, CDR2 FQNNGV. V was shortened by 1 base and J by 8 bases, with 4 bases between the two germline ends. The CDR3: CASSLGSTQYF. CDR3 bases: TGTGCCAGCAGCTTAGGTAGTACGCAGTATTTT.

The genes are TRBV20-1 and TRBJ2-3; 7 bases line up with TRBD1. In germline, CDR1 is DFQATT, CDR2 SNEGSKA (reference sequence). V was clipped by 0 bases and J by 1 base; unmatched bases: 4. The length of the CDR3 is 15 residues. The CDR3 sequence is CSARERQGGTDTQYF. DNA of the CDR3: TGCAGTGCTAGAGAGCGGCAGGGGGGCACAGATACGCAGTATTTT.

CDR3 nucleotide sequence: TGTGCCAGCAGCTTGAAACTAGCGGGAGCCGAGCAGTACTTC. Translated: CASSLKLAGAEQYF. The rearrangement uses TRBV5-4 and TRBJ2-7, with 11 bases that match TRBD2. Unmatched junction bases numbered 3, after V lost 1 base and J lost 6 bases. The V gene's germline CDR1 is SGHNT and CDR2 YYREEE (reference sequence). This CDR3 spans 14 amino acids.

The sample holds a few counts of this clonotype. The chain joins TRBV5-1 to TRBJ1-2; 9 positions match TRBD1. The CDR3 sequence is 16 residues long. Germline values: CDR1 SGHRS, CDR2 YFSETQ. Trimming at V came to 0 bases and at J to 4 bases, leaving 7 bases not matched to a gene. This CDR3 is CASSLGGTGTSYGYTF. CDR3 bases: TGCGCCAGCAGCTTGGGAGGGACAGGGACCTCCTATGGCTACACCTTC.

This clonotype was detected a few times. The J gene is TRBJ1-1, the V gene TRBV9, with 7 nucleotides matching TRBD1. J gave up 5 bases and V 0 bases, and 10 bases lay outside the gene matches. Germline lookup yields CDR1 SGDLS and CDR2 YYNGEE. This CDR3 is 16 amino acids long. The CDR3 spells CASSVASGGLTTEAFF. In DNA form, the CDR3 reads TGTGCCAGCAGCGTAGCTTCAGGGGGATTAACAACTGAAGCTTTCTTT.

The chain couples TRBV5-1 to TRBJ2-2, with D tentatively TRBD2 (5 bases). V lost 7 bases and J lost 3, with 10 bases in between. The V gene's germline CDR1 is SGHRS and CDR2 YFSETQ. The CDR3 totals 13 residues. CDR3 protein: CASQSGYTGELFF. In DNA form, the CDR3 reads TGCGCCAGCCAGAGCGGATACACCGGGGAGCTGTTTTTT.